The sample holds a few counts of the clone carrying this TCR beta chain. This entry belongs to a study of blood T cell repertoires in COVID-19. The data were produced by immunoSEQ multiplex PCR, yet TCRdb's version contains in-frame clones alone and is incomplete. This table has some 150,000 clones, 80% to 90% appearing once. The V and J ends lost 6 bases and 8 bases respectively, with 14 bases between them. The CDR3 has 13 residues. This TCR came from a woman aged 60-75 years with acute or convalescent COVID-19. The V call is TRBV12-3 or TRBV12-4, the J call TRBJ2-1; D might be TRBD2 (5 bases). The specimen was peripheral blood. This chain's CDR3 is CASRGTVGDEQFF. CDR3 sequence (DNA): TGTGCCAGCAGGGGCACCGTCGGGGATGAGCAGTTCTTC.